The clone carrying this T cell receptor (beta chain) has only one observation. Its antigen is still unknown. The CDR3 consists of 11 residues. Trimming removed 3 bases at V and 13 bases at J, with 10 bases between. Germline values: CDR1 MDHEN, CDR2 SYDVKM. The data stem from a study of identifying expanded T cells in peripheral blood. Study-wide points: Over around two and four weeks, about 15 and 19 clones changed, versus around 1.1 between replicates. Variance in clone template counts between two-week samples significantly increased with total template count across all healthy donors.

The data were produced by immunoSEQ multiplex PCR, yet TCRdb's version contains in-frame clones alone and is incomplete. The table shows approximately 85,000 clones, with roughly four fifths occurring only once. This clonotype originated in a person aged 18-70 years in good health. V usage is TRBV28 and J usage is TRBJ2-1, with D possibly being TRBD2 (5 bases). The source material was blood. As DNA, the CDR3 is TGTGCCAGCAGTTTCGCGCTAGCTCAGTTCTTC. Translated, it gives CASSFALAQFF.